One and the same sample provided the 2 T cell receptor beta chains below, sequenced in a study of cytomegalovirus exposure and HLA in healthy donors. Libraries were prepared by immunoSEQ multiplex PCR; TCRdb keeps only in-frame clonotypes and omits some of them. The sample holds 60,000 to 80,000 clones; roughly 93% are singletons and the top ten take approximately 3%. Sequenced input: PBMCs. Receptors originate from a woman aged 18-30 years in good health and CMV-seropositive.

The chain uses TRBV5-6 and TRBJ2-3; D is ambiguous. Per the germline V gene, CDR1 is SGHDT and CDR2 is YYEEEE. V lost 0 bases to trimming and J lost 0 bases, with 11 bases between them. The CDR3 is made up of 16 amino acids. The CDR3 DNA follows: TGTGCCAGCAGCTTGGGTGGAGTTACTAGCACAGATACGCAGTATTTT. Translated, it gives CASSLGGVTSTDTQYF.

J is TRBJ1-6 and V is TRBV10-2; TRBD1 aligns across 7 bases. The length of the CDR3 is 13 residues. Germline assignment: CDR1 WSHSY and CDR2 SAAADI. The trim removed 10 bases at V and 6 bases at J, leaving 6 bases unmatched. The CDR3 coding sequence is TGCGCCATCCGGGACAGAATTAATTCACCCCTCCACTTT. Protein product: CAIRDRINSPLHF.